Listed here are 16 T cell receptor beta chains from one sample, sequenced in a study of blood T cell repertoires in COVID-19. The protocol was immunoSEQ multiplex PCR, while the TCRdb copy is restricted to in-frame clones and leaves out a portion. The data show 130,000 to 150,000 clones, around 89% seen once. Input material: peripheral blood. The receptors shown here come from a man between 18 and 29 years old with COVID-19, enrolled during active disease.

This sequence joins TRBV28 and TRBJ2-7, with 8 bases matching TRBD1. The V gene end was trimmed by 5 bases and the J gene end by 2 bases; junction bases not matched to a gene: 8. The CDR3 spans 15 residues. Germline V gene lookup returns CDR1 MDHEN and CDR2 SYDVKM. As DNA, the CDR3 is TGTGCCAGCAGTCCCCCGACAGGGGCCCCCTACGAGCAGTACTTC. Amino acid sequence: CASSPPTGAPYEQYF.

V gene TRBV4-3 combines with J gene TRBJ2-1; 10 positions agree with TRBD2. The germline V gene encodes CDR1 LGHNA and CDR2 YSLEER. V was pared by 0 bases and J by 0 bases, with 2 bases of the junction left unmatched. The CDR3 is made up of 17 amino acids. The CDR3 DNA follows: TGCGCCAGCAGCCAAGAAACTAGCGGGGCCTCCTACAATGAGCAGTTCTTC. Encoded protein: CASSQETSGASYNEQFF.

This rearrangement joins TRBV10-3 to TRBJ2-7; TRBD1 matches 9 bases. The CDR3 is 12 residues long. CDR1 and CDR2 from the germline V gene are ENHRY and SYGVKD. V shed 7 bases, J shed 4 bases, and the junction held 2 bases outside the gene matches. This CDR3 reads CAIKGQGYEQYF. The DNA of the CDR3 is TGTGCCATCAAAGGACAGGGGTACGAGCAGTACTTC.

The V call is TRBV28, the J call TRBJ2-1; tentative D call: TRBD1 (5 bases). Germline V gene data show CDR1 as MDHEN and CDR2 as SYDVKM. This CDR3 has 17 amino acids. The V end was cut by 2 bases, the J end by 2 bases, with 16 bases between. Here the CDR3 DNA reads TGTGCCAGCAGTTTAGAGGCAGGGAATAGCCCCTACAATGAGCAGTTCTTC. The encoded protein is CASSLEAGNSPYNEQFF.

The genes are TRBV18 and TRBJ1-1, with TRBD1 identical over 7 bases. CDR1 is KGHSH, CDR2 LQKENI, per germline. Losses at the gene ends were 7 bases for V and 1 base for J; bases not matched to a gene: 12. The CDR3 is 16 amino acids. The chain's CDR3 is CASLPILGQANTEAFF. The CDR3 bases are TGTGCCAGCTTACCGATTTTAGGACAGGCGAACACTGAAGCTTTCTTT.

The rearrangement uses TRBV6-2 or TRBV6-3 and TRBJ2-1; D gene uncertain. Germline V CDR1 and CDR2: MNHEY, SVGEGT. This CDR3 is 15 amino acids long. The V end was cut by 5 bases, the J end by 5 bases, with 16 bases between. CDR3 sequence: CASSTFLAIDNEQFF. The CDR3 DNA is TGTGCCAGCAGTACATTTTTGGCAATTGACAATGAGCAGTTCTTC.

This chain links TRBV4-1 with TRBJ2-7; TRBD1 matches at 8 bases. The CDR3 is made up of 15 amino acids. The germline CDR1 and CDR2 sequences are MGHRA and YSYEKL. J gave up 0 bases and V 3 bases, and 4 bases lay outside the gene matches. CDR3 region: CASSHRTGSSYEQYF. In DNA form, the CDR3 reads TGCGCCAGCAGCCATCGGACAGGGAGCTCCTACGAGCAGTACTTC.

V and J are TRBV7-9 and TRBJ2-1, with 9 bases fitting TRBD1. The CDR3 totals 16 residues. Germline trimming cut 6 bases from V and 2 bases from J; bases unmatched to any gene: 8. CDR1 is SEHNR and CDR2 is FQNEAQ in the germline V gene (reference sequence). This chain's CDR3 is CASRPPGQGTYNEQFF. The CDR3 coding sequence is TGTGCCAGCAGGCCTCCGGGACAGGGTACCTACAATGAGCAGTTCTTC.

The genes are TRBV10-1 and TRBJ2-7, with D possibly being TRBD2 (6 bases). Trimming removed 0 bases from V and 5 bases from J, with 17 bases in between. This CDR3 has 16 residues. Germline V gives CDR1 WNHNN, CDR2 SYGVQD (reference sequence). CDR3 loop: CASSESGTPGLHEQYF. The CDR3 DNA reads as TGCGCCAGCAGTGAGTCGGGGACCCCGGGACTCCACGAGCAGTACTTC.

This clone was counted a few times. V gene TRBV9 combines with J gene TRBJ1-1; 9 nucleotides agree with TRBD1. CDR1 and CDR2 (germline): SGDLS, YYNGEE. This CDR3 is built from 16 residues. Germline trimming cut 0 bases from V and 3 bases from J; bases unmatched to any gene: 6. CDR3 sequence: CASSVEGQGRDTEAFF. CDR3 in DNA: TGTGCCAGCAGCGTAGAGGGACAGGGAAGGGACACTGAAGCTTTCTTT.

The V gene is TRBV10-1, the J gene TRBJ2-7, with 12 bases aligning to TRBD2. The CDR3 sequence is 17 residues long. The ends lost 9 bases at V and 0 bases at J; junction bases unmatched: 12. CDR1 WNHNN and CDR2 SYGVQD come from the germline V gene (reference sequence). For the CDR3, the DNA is TGCGCCAGGCGGCCGCCGGGACTAGCGGGTAGCTCCTACGAGCAGTACTTC. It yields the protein CARRPPGLAGSSYEQYF.

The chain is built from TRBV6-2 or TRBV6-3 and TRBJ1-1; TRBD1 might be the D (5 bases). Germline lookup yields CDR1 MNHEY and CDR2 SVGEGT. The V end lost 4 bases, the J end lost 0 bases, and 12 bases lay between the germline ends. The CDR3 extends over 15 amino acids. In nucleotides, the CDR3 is TGTGCCAGCAGTTCCAGGGCCAGAATGAACACTGAAGCTTTCTTT. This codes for CASSSRARMNTEAFF.

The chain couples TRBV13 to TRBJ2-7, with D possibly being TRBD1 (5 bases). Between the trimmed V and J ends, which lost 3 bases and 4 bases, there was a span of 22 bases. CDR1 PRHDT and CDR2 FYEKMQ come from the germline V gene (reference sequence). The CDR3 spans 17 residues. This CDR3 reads CASSFAQGAEIPYEQYF. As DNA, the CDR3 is TGTGCCAGCAGCTTTGCCCAAGGGGCGGAAATCCCTTACGAGCAGTACTTC.

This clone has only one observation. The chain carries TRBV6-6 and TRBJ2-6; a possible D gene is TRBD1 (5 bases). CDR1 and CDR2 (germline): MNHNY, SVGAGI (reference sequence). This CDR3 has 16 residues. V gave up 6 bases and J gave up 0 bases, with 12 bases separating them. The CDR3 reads CASSQTQGSGANVLTF. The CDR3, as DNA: TGTGCCAGCAGCCAAACCCAGGGCTCTGGGGCCAACGTCCTGACTTTC.

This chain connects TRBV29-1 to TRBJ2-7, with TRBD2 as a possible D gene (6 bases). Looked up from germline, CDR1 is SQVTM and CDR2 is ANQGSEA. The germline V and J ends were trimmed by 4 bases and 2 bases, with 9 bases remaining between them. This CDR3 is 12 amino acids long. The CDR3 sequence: CSVGASAYEQYF. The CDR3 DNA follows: TGCAGCGTTGGGGCTAGCGCCTACGAGCAGTACTTC.

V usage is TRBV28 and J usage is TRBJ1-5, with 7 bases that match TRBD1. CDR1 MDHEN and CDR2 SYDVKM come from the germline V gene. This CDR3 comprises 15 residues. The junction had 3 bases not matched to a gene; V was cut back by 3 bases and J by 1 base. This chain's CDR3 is CASSFLTGSNQPQHF. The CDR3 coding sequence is TGTGCCAGCAGTTTCCTGACAGGGAGCAATCAGCCCCAGCATTTT.